The 17 T cell receptor beta chains reported below all come from one sample, sequenced in a study of cytomegalovirus exposure and HLA in healthy donors. Primers included in the PCR were 60 Vbeta and 13 Jbeta primers. TCRdb's copy holds only in-frame clones and misses some; the assay was immunoSEQ multiplex PCR. The table shows about 190,000 clones, with around four fifths occurring only once. Sequencing used PBMCs. The receptors come from a man aged 40-49 years in good health and CMV-seropositive.

The chain recombines TRBV28 with TRBJ2-3, with TRBD2 as a possible D gene (7 bases). The CDR3 extends over 14 amino acids. Trimming stripped 7 bases from V and 2 bases from J, with 13 bases between. Germline CDR1 reads MDHEN; CDR2 reads SYDVKM. The chain's CDR3 is CASIVAGATDTQYF. The CDR3 DNA reads as TGTGCCAGCATAGTGGCGGGGGCCACAGATACGCAGTATTTT. The full variable domain, its missing parts supplied by reference TRBV28 and TRBJ2-3, is DVKVTQSSRYLVKRTGEKVFLECVQDMDHENMFWYRQDPGLGLRLIYFSYDVKMKEKGDIPEGYSVSREKKERFSLILESASTNQTSMYLCASIVAGATDTQYFGPGTRLTVL.

This chain connects TRBV19 to TRBJ1-2, with 8 bases that match TRBD1. CDR3 length: 15 residues. Germline V gives CDR1 LNHDA, CDR2 SQIVND (reference sequence). Trimming at V came to 5 bases and at J to 4 bases, leaving 9 bases not matched to a gene. The CDR3 DNA is TGTGCCAGTAGTGTCACGGGACAGGCCGGCTATGGCTACACCTTC. Its protein product is CASSVTGQAGYGYTF. Full variable domain (rest looked up from reference TRBV19 and TRBJ1-2): DGGITQSPKYLFRKEGQNVTLSCEQNLNHDAMYWYRQDPGQGLRLIYYSQIVNDFQKGDIAEGYSVSREKKESFPLTVTSAQKNPTAFYLCASSVTGQAGYGYTFGSGTRLTVV.

CDR3 nucleotide sequence: TGTGCCAGCAGTCCTCCAGGGAGGCAGCAGCCCCAGCATTTT. The encoded protein is CASSPPGRQQPQHF. The chain links TRBV28 to TRBJ1-5; a possible D gene is TRBD1 (5 bases). Trimming pared 5 bases from V and 7 bases from J, leaving 15 bases between. The CDR3 has 14 residues. CDR1 is MDHEN and CDR2 is SYDVKM in the germline V gene.

The chain links TRBV4-1 to TRBJ2-3, with 10 bases lining up with TRBD2. CDR1 is MGHRA and CDR2 is YSYEKL in the germline V gene. Trimming removed 1 base from V and 0 bases from J; junction bases left unmatched: 7. The CDR3 length is 18 residues. CDR3: CASSQVLGLAFSTDTQYF. CDR3 in DNA: TGCGCCAGCAGCCAAGTCTTGGGACTAGCGTTTAGCACAGATACGCAGTATTTT.

The gene calls are TRBV30 and TRBJ2-7, with 12 bases identical to TRBD1. The CDR3 runs 14 residues. The germline CDR1 and CDR2 sequences are GTSNPN and SVGIG (reference sequence). Trimming cost V 5 bases and J 5 bases; bases outside gene matches: 7. The CDR3 coding sequence is TGTGCCTGGGGCCCGGGACAGGGGGCCCACGAGCAGTACTTC. Its protein is CAWGPGQGAHEQYF.

The CDR3 nucleotides read TGTGCCAGCAGTTCTGATGGCTACACCTTC. Translation gives CASSSDGYTF. V is TRBV28 and J is TRBJ1-2; D is uncertain. The ends were cut back, 4 bases at V and 6 bases at J, with 3 bases in the middle. The germline V gene has CDR1 MDHEN and CDR2 SYDVKM. The CDR3 sequence is 10 residues long.

This chain connects TRBV5-1 to TRBJ1-4; D uncertain. V gave up 1 base and J gave up 7 bases, with 17 bases separating them. The V gene's germline CDR1 is SGHRS and CDR2 YFSETQ. The CDR3 contains 16 residues. DNA for the CDR3: TGCGCCAGCAGCTTGAATGGTCGGAGTGCGGGTGAAAAACTGTTTTTT. Translating gives CASSLNGRSAGEKLFF.

This chain links TRBV28 with TRBJ1-5; tentative D call: TRBD1 (6 bases). This CDR3 contains 15 residues. V dropped 3 bases and J dropped 1 base, with 10 bases sitting between them. Germline values: CDR1 MDHEN, CDR2 SYDVKM. The CDR3 DNA reads as TGTGCCAGCAGTTTGATCAGGGGAAGCAATCAGCCCCAGCATTTT. The encoded protein is CASSLIRGSNQPQHF.

The chain carries TRBV2 and TRBJ2-7; a possible D gene is TRBD1 (6 bases). Looked up from germline, CDR1 is SNHLY and CDR2 is FYNNEI. CDR3 size: 13 residues. Between the trimmed V and J ends, which lost 4 bases and 3 bases, there was a span of 10 bases. Here the CDR3 DNA reads TGTGCCAGCAGTGGGACAGTAGGCTACGAGCAGTACTTC. Protein: CASSGTVGYEQYF.

The chain carries TRBV14 and TRBJ2-2; D is possibly TRBD2 (6 bases). Trimming removed 4 bases from V and 6 bases from J, with 15 bases in between. Germline CDR1 and CDR2: SGHDN and FVKESK. The CDR3 length is 15 residues. The CDR3 nucleotides are TGTGCCAGCAGCCCGCGACTAGGCGGTGCCGGGGAGCTGTTTTTT. Translated, it gives CASSPRLGGAGELFF.

The chain employs TRBV7-3 and TRBJ2-3; D unclear. Germline assignment: CDR1 SGHTA and CDR2 FQGTGA. The CDR3 sequence is 14 residues long. V was pared by 5 bases and J by 2 bases, with 11 bases between. In DNA, the CDR3 is TGTGCCAGCAGCCGAGACCGACACACAGATACGCAGTATTTT. It yields the protein CASSRDRHTDTQYF.

This clone was counted a single time. The V and J genes are TRBV10-3 and TRBJ2-2; TRBD1 might be the D (6 bases). In germline, CDR1 is ENHRY, CDR2 SYGVKD. The CDR3 totals 16 residues. The V and J ends lost 2 bases and 4 bases respectively, with 14 bases between them. The CDR3 region is CAISEPQGRGTGELFF. The DNA for the CDR3 is TGTGCCATCAGTGAGCCACAGGGCCGGGGCACCGGGGAGCTGTTTTTT.

V is TRBV7-2 and J is TRBJ2-3; 9 positions match TRBD2. Germline CDR1 and CDR2: SGHTA and FQGNSA. The CDR3 has 18 residues. The V segment lost 2 bases and the J segment 4 bases; nucleotides outside the gene matches: 13. CDR3 DNA: TGTGCCAGCAGCTTATTGCGAAGGGGGCGGGAGGGAGCAGATACGCAGTATTTT. Its protein product is CASSLLRRGREGADTQYF.

The chain uses TRBV6-1 and TRBJ2-5; possibly TRBD1 for D (6 bases). The J call could be wrong; TRBJ2-7 is a better fit for the DNA end. This CDR3 has 13 residues. From germline, CDR1 is MNHNS and CDR2 SASEGT. DNA of the CDR3: TGTGCCAGCAGCTACCGGGACATATACGAGCAGTACTTC. It is translated as CASSYRDIYEQYF.

This clone was counted a few times. In DNA form, the CDR3 reads TGTGCCAGCAGTGCCCCCATAGGGGGAATCAACACTGAAGCTTTCTTT. This sequence encodes CASSAPIGGINTEAFF. The V and J genes are TRBV2 and TRBJ1-1; perhaps TRBD1 as D (6 bases). The germline V and J ends were trimmed by 4 bases and 2 bases, with 17 bases remaining between them. CDR1 and CDR2 from the germline V gene are SNHLY and FYNNEI. The CDR3 covers 16 residues. Full variable domain (missing parts from reference TRBV2 and TRBJ1-1): EPEVTQTPSHQVTQMGQEVILRCVPISNHLYFYWYRQILGQKVEFLVSFYNNEISEKSEIFDDQFSVERPDGSNFTLKIRSTKLEDSAMYFCASSAPIGGINTEAFFGQGTRLTVV.

The rearrangement uses TRBV5-1 and TRBJ2-3; 7 positions match TRBD1. V lost 4 bases and J lost 3; bases outside the gene matches: 5. The CDR3 totals 14 residues. Germline lookup yields CDR1 SGHRS and CDR2 YFSETQ. The CDR3 DNA follows: TGCGCCAGCAGCCATATACAGGGGACAGATACGCAGTATTTT. It encodes CASSHIQGTDTQYF.

The chain recombines TRBV18 with TRBJ1-2; 9 bases are a match to TRBD1. Germline values: CDR1 KGHSH, CDR2 LQKENI. V was pared by 1 base and J by 5 bases, with 5 bases of the junction left unmatched. The CDR3 totals 15 residues. CDR3 protein: CASSPRGTGTYGYTF. The CDR3 DNA follows: TGTGCCAGCTCACCACGGGGGACAGGGACGTATGGCTACACCTTC.